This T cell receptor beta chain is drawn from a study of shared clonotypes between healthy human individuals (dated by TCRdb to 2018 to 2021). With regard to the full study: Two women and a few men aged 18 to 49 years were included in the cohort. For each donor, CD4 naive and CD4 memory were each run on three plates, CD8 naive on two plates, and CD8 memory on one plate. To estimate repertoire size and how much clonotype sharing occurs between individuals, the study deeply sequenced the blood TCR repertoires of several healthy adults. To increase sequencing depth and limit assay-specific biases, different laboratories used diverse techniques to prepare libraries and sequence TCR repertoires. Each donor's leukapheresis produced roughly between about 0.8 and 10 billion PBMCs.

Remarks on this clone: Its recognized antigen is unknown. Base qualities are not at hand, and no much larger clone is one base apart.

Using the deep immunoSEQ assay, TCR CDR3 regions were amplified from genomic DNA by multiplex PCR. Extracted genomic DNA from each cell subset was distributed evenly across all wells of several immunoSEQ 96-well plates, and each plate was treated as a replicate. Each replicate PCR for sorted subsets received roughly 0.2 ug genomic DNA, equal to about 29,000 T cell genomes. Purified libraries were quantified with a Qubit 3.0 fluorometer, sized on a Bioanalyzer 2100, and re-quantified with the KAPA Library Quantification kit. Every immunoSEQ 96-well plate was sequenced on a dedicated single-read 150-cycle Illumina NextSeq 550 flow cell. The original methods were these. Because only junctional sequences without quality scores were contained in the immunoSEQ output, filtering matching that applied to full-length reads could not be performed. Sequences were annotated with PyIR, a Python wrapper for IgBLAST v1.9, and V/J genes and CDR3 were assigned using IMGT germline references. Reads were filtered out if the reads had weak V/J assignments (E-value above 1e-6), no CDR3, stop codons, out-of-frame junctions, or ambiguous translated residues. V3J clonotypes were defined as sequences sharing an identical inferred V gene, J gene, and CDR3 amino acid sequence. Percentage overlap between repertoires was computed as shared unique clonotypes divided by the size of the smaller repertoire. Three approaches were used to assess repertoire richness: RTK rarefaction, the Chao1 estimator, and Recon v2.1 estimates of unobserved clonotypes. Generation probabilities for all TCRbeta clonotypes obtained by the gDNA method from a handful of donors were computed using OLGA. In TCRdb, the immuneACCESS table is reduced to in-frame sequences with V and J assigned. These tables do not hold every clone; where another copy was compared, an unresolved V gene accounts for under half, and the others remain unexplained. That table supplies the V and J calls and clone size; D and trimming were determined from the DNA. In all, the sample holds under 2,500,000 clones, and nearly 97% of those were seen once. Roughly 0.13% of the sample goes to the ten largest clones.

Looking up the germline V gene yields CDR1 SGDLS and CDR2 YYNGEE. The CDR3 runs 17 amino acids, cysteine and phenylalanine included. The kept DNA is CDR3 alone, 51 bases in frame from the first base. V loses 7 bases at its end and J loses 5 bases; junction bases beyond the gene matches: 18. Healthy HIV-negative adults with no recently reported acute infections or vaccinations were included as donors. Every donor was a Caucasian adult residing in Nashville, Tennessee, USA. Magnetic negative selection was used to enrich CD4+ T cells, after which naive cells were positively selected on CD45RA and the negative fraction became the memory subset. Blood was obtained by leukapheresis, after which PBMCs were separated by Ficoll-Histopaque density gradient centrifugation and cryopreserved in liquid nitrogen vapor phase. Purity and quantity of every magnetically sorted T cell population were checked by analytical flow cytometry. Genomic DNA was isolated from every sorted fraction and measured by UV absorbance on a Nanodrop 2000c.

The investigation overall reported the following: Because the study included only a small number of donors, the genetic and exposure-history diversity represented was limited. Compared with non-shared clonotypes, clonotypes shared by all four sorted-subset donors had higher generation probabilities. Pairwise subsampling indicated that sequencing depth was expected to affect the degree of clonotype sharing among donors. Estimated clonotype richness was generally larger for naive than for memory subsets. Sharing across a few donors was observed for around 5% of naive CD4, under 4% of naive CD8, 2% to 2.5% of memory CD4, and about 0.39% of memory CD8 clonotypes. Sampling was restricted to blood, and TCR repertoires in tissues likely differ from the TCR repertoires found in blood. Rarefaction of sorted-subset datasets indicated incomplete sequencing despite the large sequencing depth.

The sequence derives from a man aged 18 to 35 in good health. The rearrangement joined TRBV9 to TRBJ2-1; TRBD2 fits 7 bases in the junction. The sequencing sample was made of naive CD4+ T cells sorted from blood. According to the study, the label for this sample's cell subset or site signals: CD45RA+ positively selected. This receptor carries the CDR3 CASSVWEGRRNNNEQFF. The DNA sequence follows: TGTGCCAGCTCGGTCTGGGAGGGACGGAGAAACAACAATGAGCAGTTCTTC. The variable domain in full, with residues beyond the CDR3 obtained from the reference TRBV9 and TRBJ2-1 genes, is DSGVTQTPKHLITATGQRVTLRCSPRSGDLSVYWYQQSLDQGLQFLIQYYNGEERAKGNILERFSAQQFPDLHSELNLSSLELGDSALYFCASSVWEGRRNNNEQFFGPGTRLTVL.